The 31 T cell receptor beta chains listed next were all sequenced from one sample in a study of response to subunit inactivated influenza vaccine. TCRdb processed the RT-PCR reads anew with MiXCR; each CDR3 protein has one entry. The sample carries roughly 790,000 distinct CDR3 sequences, 21% recorded once. The material was PBMCs from blood, obtained about 5 days after vaccination. The receptors shown here come from a man aged 50 to 60 who received an inactivated influenza vaccine.

The chain employs TRBV6-5 and TRBJ2-3, with 11 bases that match TRBD2. Per the germline V gene, CDR1 is MNHEY and CDR2 is SVGAGI. V lost 0 bases to trimming and J lost 4 bases; unmatched junction nucleotides: 6. The CDR3 spans 17 residues. CDR3 sequence reads: CASSYSLAGGPADTQYF. Here the CDR3 DNA reads TGTGCCAGCAGTTACTCGCTAGCGGGGGGTCCAGCAGATACGCAGTATTTT.

This clonotype was observed a handful of times. This chain's CDR3 is CASSRAAGGGETQYF. The CDR3, as DNA: TGTGCCAGCAGTCGAGCAGCGGGGGGAGGAGAGACCCAGTACTTC. V gene TRBV6-1 combines with J gene TRBJ2-5; 9 nucleotides agree with TRBD2. V was clipped by 5 bases and J by 4 bases; unmatched bases: 8. This CDR3 is built from 15 residues. The germline gives CDR1 MNHNS, CDR2 SASEGT.

The rearrangement links TRBV10-3 to TRBJ2-2; 10 bases line up with TRBD2. Germline V CDR1 and CDR2: ENHRY, SYGVKD. The J segment lost 3 bases and the V segment lost 2 bases, leaving 6 bases of the junction unmatched. This CDR3 contains 17 residues. CDR3 sequence reads: CAISEVIAGGYTGELFF. The CDR3 DNA sequence: TGTGCCATCAGTGAGGTGATAGCGGGGGGTTACACCGGGGAGCTGTTTTTT.

The chain links TRBV6-4 to TRBJ2-7; a weak D match, TRBD2 (6 bases). The CDR3 consists of 18 residues. The germline V gene has CDR1 MRHNA and CDR2 SNTAGT. The ends were cut back, 4 bases at V and 2 bases at J, with 24 bases in the middle. CDR3 bases: TGTGCCAGCAGTGCACTCGTCGGCGGGACTCCGAAAGCCTACGAGCAGTACTTC. It yields the protein CASSALVGGTPKAYEQYF.

The rearrangement joins TRBV29-1 to TRBJ1-1; D is unclear. V gave up 2 bases and J gave up 6 bases, with 19 bases separating them. The V gene's germline CDR1 is SQVTM and CDR2 ANQGSEA. The CDR3 loop spans 15 amino acids. CDR3 DNA: TGCAGCGTTGAACCTCGCCTCAAGGACCGGCCTGAAGCTTTCTTT. Translating gives CSVEPRLKDRPEAFF.

The chain is built from TRBV10-3 and TRBJ2-7; D might be TRBD1 (5 bases). The V end lost 7 bases, the J end lost 2 bases, and 15 bases lay between the germline ends. The CDR3 totals 14 residues. Germline CDR1 reads ENHRY; CDR2 reads SYGVKD. The CDR3 sequence: CAIKRQIDTYEQYF. In nucleotides, the CDR3 is TGTGCCATCAAAAGACAGATTGATACCTACGAGCAGTACTTC.

CDR3 loop: CSEKGQGEETQYF. CDR3 in DNA: TGCAGTGAAAAAGGACAGGGGGAAGAGACCCAGTACTTC. The chain uses TRBV20-1 and TRBJ2-5; 10 nucleotides agree with TRBD1. The CDR3 spans 13 residues. Germline V gene data show CDR1 as DFQATT and CDR2 as SNEGSKA (reference sequence). The junction had 5 bases not matched to a gene; V was cut back by 7 bases and J by 3 bases.

This clonotype was counted only a few times. The chain employs TRBV12-3 or TRBV12-4 and TRBJ1-1, with TRBD1 matching over 11 bases. The CDR3 extends over 15 amino acids. V was clipped by 7 bases and J by 2 bases; unmatched bases: 6. Here the CDR3 DNA reads TGTGCCAGCACCTCCAGGACAGGGGGCAACACTGAAGCTTTCTTT. Protein: CASTSRTGGNTEAFF.

J is TRBJ2-3 and V is TRBV7-2; 8 bases map to TRBD1. Germline-derived CDR1 and CDR2 are SGHTA and FQGNSA. This CDR3 has 14 residues. V was pared by 6 bases and J by 5 bases, with 7 bases of the junction left unmatched. The DNA of the CDR3 is TGTGCCAGCAGTCCGCAGGGGGCAGGAGATACGCAGTATTTT. The encoded protein is CASSPQGAGDTQYF.

The rearrangement joins TRBV6-1 to TRBJ2-7; maybe TRBD1 (5 bases). V was clipped by 2 bases and J by 6 bases, with 17 bases between them. This CDR3 has 15 residues. Germline values: CDR1 MNHNS, CDR2 SASEGT. For the CDR3, the DNA is TGTGCCAGCAGTGAAATGGGGCCGATAGCCTCCGAGCAGTACTTC. It codes for CASSEMGPIASEQYF.

This chain uses TRBV15 with TRBJ1-6, with D perhaps TRBD1 (5 bases). The germline V gene has CDR1 LNHNV and CDR2 YYDKDF (reference sequence). The CDR3 extends over 14 amino acids. The V and J ends lost 4 bases and 7 bases respectively, with 11 bases between them. The CDR3 loop reads CATSKGRANSPLHF. The DNA for the CDR3 is TGTGCCACCAGCAAGGGACGGGCGAATTCACCCCTCCACTTT.

This clonotype appeared many times. The chain is built from TRBV24-1 and TRBJ2-1; TRBD2 matches 10 bases. Germline V gene data show CDR1 as KGHDR and CDR2 as SFDVKD. J was trimmed by 6 bases and V by 4 bases; bases with no gene match: 2. The CDR3 loop spans 14 amino acids. CDR3 in amino acids: CATSDWTSGNEQFF. CDR3 DNA: TGTGCCACCAGTGACTGGACTAGCGGCAATGAGCAGTTCTTC.

This clonotype has at least ten counts. This chain uses TRBV11-2 with TRBJ1-2; D is unresolved. Germline loops: CDR1 SGHAT, CDR2 FQNNGV. V was pared by 2 bases and J by 2 bases, with 9 bases between. The CDR3 has 14 amino acids. CDR3 residues: CASSLILGNYGYTF. CDR3 bases: TGTGCCAGCAGCTTAATACTAGGGAACTATGGCTACACCTTC.

The rearrangement joins TRBV7-8 to TRBJ2-3, with D hard to call. The CDR3 has 15 residues. V was pared by 0 bases and J by 2 bases, with 9 bases between. From germline, CDR1 is SGHVS and CDR2 FQNEAQ. The CDR3 sequence is CASSLARTNTDTQYF. The CDR3 DNA follows: TGTGCCAGCAGCTTAGCGCGGACCAACACAGATACGCAGTATTTT. Based on the CDR3 plus reference TRBV7-8 and TRBJ2-3, the full variable domain is GAGVSQSPRYKVAKRGQDVALRCDPISGHVSLFWYQQALGQGPEFLTYFQNEAQLDKSGLPSDRFFAERPEGSVSTLKIQRTQQEDSAVYLCASSLARTNTDTQYFGPGTRLTVL.

This clonotype was observed a handful of times. V is TRBV29-1 and J is TRBJ2-7, with 7 bases that match TRBD1. In germline, CDR1 is SQVTM, CDR2 ANQGSEA. The CDR3 has 12 amino acids. J lost 5 bases, V lost 7 bases, and 8 bases had no gene match. CDR3 sequence (DNA): TGCAGCGGGGGCCAGGGGGTCCACGAGCAGTACTTC. Protein product: CSGGQGVHEQYF.

This clonotype occurred a few times. The chain carries TRBV6-1 and TRBJ2-1; D is uncertain. CDR1 is MNHNS, CDR2 SASEGT, per germline. CDR3 length: 14 residues. Deletions cut 7 bases from V and 0 bases from J, with 10 bases between. The CDR3 nucleotides are TGTGCCAGCACCCTACCCCCCTCCTACAATGAGCAGTTCTTC. Its translation is CASTLPPSYNEQFF.

CDR3 residues: CASSYRGQYNEQFF. CDR3 in DNA: TGTGCCAGCAGTTATAGGGGACAATACAATGAGCAGTTCTTC. The V call is TRBV6-2 or TRBV6-3, the J call TRBJ2-1; a weak D match, TRBD1 (6 bases). Trimming removed 3 bases from V and 4 bases from J, with 10 bases in between. This CDR3 is 14 amino acids long. The germline V gene has CDR1 MNHEY and CDR2 SVGEGT.

This clonotype was observed a few times. The chain joins TRBV5-1 to TRBJ1-6; D is undetermined. V was pared by 0 bases and J by 7 bases, with 11 bases between. The length of the CDR3 is 15 residues. Germline V gene lookup returns CDR1 SGHRS and CDR2 YFSETQ. The CDR3 here is CASSLGQLGNSPLHF. The CDR3, as DNA: TGCGCCAGCAGCTTGGGTCAGCTGGGGAATTCACCCCTCCACTTT.

J is TRBJ2-7 and V is TRBV20-1; 10 positions agree with TRBD2. Germline assignment: CDR1 DFQATT and CDR2 SNEGSKA (reference sequence). After removal of 0 bases from V and 4 bases from J, the junction contained 6 bases not matched to a gene. The CDR3 loop spans 15 amino acids. In DNA, the CDR3 is TGCAGTGCTAGAGATCCGGGACTAGCGCGATACGAGCAGTACTTC. Translating gives CSARDPGLARYEQYF.

The sample holds many counts of this clonotype. The chain links TRBV27 to TRBJ2-5; D may be TRBD2 (7 bases). The CDR3 is made up of 14 amino acids. Germline assignment: CDR1 MNHEY and CDR2 SMNVEV (reference sequence). V was cut by 4 bases and J by 4 bases, with 13 bases left in between. The CDR3 sequence: CASSSIRGAETQYF. The DNA for the CDR3 is TGTGCCAGCAGTTCTATTCGGGGGGCAGAGACCCAGTACTTC.

This clonotype was detected many times. The chain combines TRBV5-5 with TRBJ1-5; D possibly corresponds to TRBD1 (6 bases). Germline V gives CDR1 SGHKS, CDR2 YYEKEE (reference sequence). The ends were cut back, 2 bases at V and 6 bases at J, with 15 bases in the middle. The CDR3 consists of 15 residues. CDR3: CASSFTYQGSQPQHF. The CDR3 DNA reads as TGTGCCAGCAGCTTCACGTATCAGGGGAGTCAGCCCCAGCATTTT.

This clonotype was observed a few times. This rearrangement joins TRBV18 to TRBJ2-3, with a weak D call TRBD1 (6 bases). This CDR3 has 17 amino acids. CDR1 and CDR2 (germline): KGHSH, LQKENI. V gave up 3 bases and J gave up 3 bases, with 19 bases separating them. The chain's CDR3 is CASSPSLLAGETDTQYF. Here the CDR3 DNA reads TGTGCCAGCTCACCTTCTCTCCTGGCAGGGGAGACAGATACGCAGTATTTT.

The chain joins TRBV7-2 to TRBJ2-6; 9 positions agree with TRBD2. V lost 5 bases to trimming and J lost 0 bases; unmatched junction nucleotides: 2. The germline gives CDR1 SGHTA, CDR2 FQGNSA. CDR3 length: 16 residues. CDR3 region: CASSPSGDSGANVLTF. The CDR3 DNA reads as TGTGCCAGCAGCCCTAGCGGGGACTCTGGGGCCAACGTCCTGACTTTC.

CDR3 DNA sequence: TGCAGTGCCGCGGCAGGACTAGCGGCCTACGAGCAGTACTTC. Protein product: CSAAAGLAAYEQYF. This sequence joins TRBV20-1 and TRBJ2-7; 10 nucleotides align to TRBD2. Germline V gene data show CDR1 as DFQATT and CDR2 as SNEGSKA (reference sequence). The junction had 7 bases not matched to a gene; V was cut back by 6 bases and J by 2 bases. The CDR3 is made up of 14 amino acids.

The V call is TRBV20-1, the J call TRBJ1-3, with D perhaps TRBD1 (6 bases). Per the germline V gene, CDR1 is DFQATT and CDR2 is SNEGSKA (reference sequence). V lost 2 bases and J 0 bases, leaving 8 bases between the germline ends. The CDR3 has 14 residues. The chain's CDR3 is CSARQGTSGNTIYF. The DNA for the CDR3 is TGCAGTGCTAGACAGGGGACCTCTGGAAACACCATATATTTT.

The rearrangement links TRBV10-3 to TRBJ2-5; D gene uncertain. From germline, CDR1 is ENHRY and CDR2 SYGVKD. The CDR3 is 14 amino acids. Trimming took 0 bases from V and 4 from J, leaving 9 bases between them. The chain's CDR3 is CAISESERGETQYF. The CDR3, as DNA: TGTGCCATCAGTGAGTCTGAACGCGGAGAGACCCAGTACTTC.

This clonotype was detected only a few times. The V call is TRBV6-1, the J call TRBJ1-5, with unresolved D. CDR1 is MNHNS, CDR2 SASEGT, per germline. With 2 bases removed from V and 0 bases from J, the gap between germline ends came to 5 bases. This CDR3 region has 14 residues. As DNA, the CDR3 is TGTGCCAGCAGTGAACAGATTAGCAATCAGCCCCAGCATTTT. Its protein product is CASSEQISNQPQHF.

In this sample, this clonotype turned up many times. The chain carries TRBV29-1 and TRBJ2-3; 10 bases match TRBD2. V trimming: 0 bases; J trimming: 6 bases; junction bases outside the gene matches: 12. The CDR3 is 17 amino acids. The germline V gene encodes CDR1 SQVTM and CDR2 ANQGSEA. CDR3 residues: CSVEDPRSGRAVDTQYF. As DNA, the CDR3 is TGCAGCGTTGAAGACCCCAGGAGCGGGAGGGCCGTTGATACGCAGTATTTT.

This clonotype was picked up a small number of times. This sequence joins TRBV12-3 or TRBV12-4 and TRBJ1-1; 7 nucleotides line up with TRBD1. The CDR3 is made up of 15 amino acids. The V segment lost 6 bases and the J segment 1 base; nucleotides outside the gene matches: 8. In DNA, the CDR3 is TGTGCCAGCAGGAGACAGGGAACGGCGAACACTGAAGCTTTCTTT. This translates into CASRRQGTANTEAFF.

This clonotype has a count of ten or more. J is TRBJ2-7 and V is TRBV12-3 or TRBV12-4; D remains ambiguous. This CDR3 is built from 13 residues. Trimming took 0 bases from V and 4 from J, leaving 7 bases between them. The CDR3 sequence: CASSLAPGYEQYF. CDR3 nucleotide sequence: TGTGCCAGCAGTTTAGCTCCTGGTTACGAGCAGTACTTC.

This clonotype was found a few times. CDR3 nucleotide sequence: TGCAGTGCTACCCTAGGGGCCGATATAGATACGCAGTATTTT. Encoded protein: CSATLGADIDTQYF. The chain uses TRBV20-1 and TRBJ2-3, with D possibly being TRBD1 (5 bases). Germline CDR1 reads DFQATT; CDR2 reads SNEGSKA (reference sequence). The CDR3 length is 14 residues. V lost 4 bases, J lost 5 bases, and 16 bases lay in between.